The T cell receptor beta chain under discussion was sequenced for a study of blood T cell repertoires in COVID-19. Turning to the study itself: Samples representing acute and convalescent COVID-19 were sourced from the United States, Italy and Spain. T cells, B-cell-depleted T cells, or PBMCs supplied cDNA or gDNA.

Germline trimming cut 3 bases from V and 6 bases from J; bases unmatched to any gene: 6. CDR3 length equals 15 residues. Germline values: CDR1 MNHEY, CDR2 SMNVEV (reference sequence). As originally analysed: It was from reference gene primer amplification that nucleated cell counts were estimated. Some clones are missing from TCRdb's copy, which holds only in-frame ones; the method was immunoSEQ multiplex PCR. V and J calls and clone size are given by that table; D and trimming were obtained from the DNA. In the table there are 50,000 to 65,000 clones, roughly 80% of which are singletons. The rearrangement links TRBV27 to TRBJ2-1, with TRBD2 identical over 9 bases. The sequence was obtained from a man aged 70 or older with acute or convalescent COVID-19. The sample consisted of peripheral blood. This chain's CDR3 is CASSFSGGPPNEQFF. CDR3 in DNA: TGTGCCAGCAGTTTTAGCGGGGGACCACCCAATGAGCAGTTCTTC.